The 24 T cell receptor beta chains below all came from one sample that was sequenced in a study of T-cell memory formation after mild COVID-19. From the 5' RACE reads, TCRdb called clonotypes with MiXCR, one entry per CDR3 protein. The repertoire has about 350,000 distinct CDR3 sequences, roughly 15% of them found once; the top ten carry 20% to 25%. The specimen was PBMCs or a T cell subset sorted from them (not recorded which). These receptors were obtained from a man aged 18 to 29 who had mild COVID-19 (a few samples of this study predate the infection). Cell type and time point are not known.

There are many counts of this clonotype. The chain couples TRBV13 to TRBJ1-2, with D perhaps TRBD1 (5 bases). CDR3 length equals 16 residues. V lost 5 bases to trimming and J lost 7 bases, with 23 bases between them. Germline V lookup: CDR1 PRHDT, CDR2 FYEKMQ (reference sequence). The CDR3 DNA is TGTGCCAGCAGCCGGGGCAGGGCCGCCCTCGATCGTGGCTACACCTTC. It yields the protein CASSRGRAALDRGYTF.

This clonotype was found many times. The chain recombines TRBV30 with TRBJ2-5; 10 bases align to TRBD2. From germline, CDR1 is GTSNPN and CDR2 SVGIG (reference sequence). V shed 0 bases, J shed 3 bases, and the junction held 4 bases outside the gene matches. This CDR3 is built from 15 residues. In nucleotides, the CDR3 is TGTGCCTGGAGTGTGGGGCTAGCGGGGGAAGAGACCCAGTACTTC. Residues: CAWSVGLAGEETQYF.

This clonotype has only a few counts. The gene calls are TRBV7-8 and TRBJ1-3; 10 nucleotides agree with TRBD1. Germline V lookup: CDR1 SGHVS, CDR2 FQNEAQ. The CDR3 spans 17 residues. The V gene end was trimmed by 3 bases and the J gene end by 0 bases; junction bases not matched to a gene: 5. CDR3 DNA sequence: TGTGCCAGCAGCTTCACCGGGACAGGGGTCTCTGGAAACACCATATATTTT. Protein product: CASSFTGTGVSGNTIYF.

This clonotype appeared a single time. Possible read error: a much larger clone is one base away. The chain couples TRBV24-1 to TRBJ2-1; D unresolved. Per the germline V gene, CDR1 is KGHDR and CDR2 is SFDVKD. The CDR3 contains 15 residues. Trimming took 5 bases from V and 7 from J, leaving 17 bases between them. The CDR3 DNA is TGTGCCACCAGTGGCAGGAGCGAGTGGGAAAATGAGCAGTTCTTC. Residues: CATSGRSEWENEQFF.

This sequence joins TRBV5-6 and TRBJ1-2; perhaps TRBD1 as D (5 bases). Trimming stripped 0 bases from V and 1 base from J, with 13 bases between. The CDR3 consists of 16 residues. Germline V gene sequence: CDR1 SGHDT, CDR2 YYEEEE. The CDR3 DNA sequence: TGTGCCAGCAGCTTGGATCCAGGGAGGGGTAACTATGGCTACACCTTC. Protein: CASSLDPGRGNYGYTF. Full variable domain (rest looked up from reference TRBV5-6 and TRBJ1-2): DAGVTQSPTHLIKTRGQQVTLRCSPKSGHDTVSWYQQALGQGPQFIFQYYEEEERQRGNFPDRFSGHQFPNYSSELNVNALLLGDSALYLCASSLDPGRGNYGYTFGSGTRLTVV.

There are many counts of this clonotype. The conserved final phenylalanine or tryptophan is absent from the CDR3, which likely points to a read error. The chain recombines TRBV7-3 with TRBJ2-1, with D perhaps matching TRBD2 (6 bases). Trimming took off 3 bases at V and 0 bases at J, with 9 bases between the two ends. The CDR3 spans 15 residues. Germline assignment: CDR1 SGHTA and CDR2 FQGTGA. The CDR3 here is CASSFSGSSYNEQFL. CDR3 nucleotides: TGTGCCAGCAGCTTTAGCGGCAGCTCCTACAATGAGCAGTTCCTC.

The chain couples TRBV6-6 to TRBJ2-7; D may match TRBD1 or TRBD2 (5 bases each). CDR1 MNHNY and CDR2 SVGAGI come from the germline V gene (reference sequence). The CDR3 length is 11 residues. Trimming left V 8 bases short and J 3 bases short, with 8 bases between. The CDR3 protein is CASWGIYEQYF. CDR3 nucleotides: TGTGCCAGCTGGGGGATCTACGAGCAGTACTTC.

CDR3 amino acids: CSAHRGDTEAFF. The CDR3 DNA sequence: TGCAGTGCTCACAGGGGGGACACTGAAGCTTTCTTT. The chain joins TRBV20-1 to TRBJ1-1; 8 nucleotides line up with TRBD1. The CDR3 length is 12 residues. Trimming removed 5 bases from V and 3 bases from J; junction bases left unmatched: 2. Germline values: CDR1 DFQATT, CDR2 SNEGSKA (reference sequence).

The chain joins TRBV20-1 to TRBJ2-1; D unresolved. V lost 7 bases and J 0 bases, leaving 16 bases between the germline ends. This CDR3 spans 15 amino acids. Germline assignment: CDR1 DFQATT and CDR2 SNEGSKA (reference sequence). The CDR3: CSVRAGISSYNEQFF. The CDR3, as DNA: TGCAGTGTCAGAGCTGGAATCAGCTCCTACAATGAGCAGTTCTTC.

This chain uses TRBV10-3 with TRBJ1-5; D is uncertain. Germline V CDR1 and CDR2: ENHRY, SYGVKD. CDR3 length: 15 residues. V lost 1 base to trimming and J lost 3 bases, with 10 bases between them. In nucleotides, the CDR3 is TGTGCCATCAGTGAGTGGGCAGTCAACAATCAGCCCCAGCATTTT. It translates to CAISEWAVNNQPQHF.

DNA for the CDR3: TGTGCCAGCAGGGCAGGCTATGAGCAGTTCTTC. It specifies CASRAGYEQFF. J is TRBJ2-1 and V is TRBV7-9; unclear D gene. The CDR3 contains 11 residues. Trimming took off 6 bases at V and 8 bases at J, with 8 bases between the two ends. Germline CDR1 is SEHNR and CDR2 is FQNEAQ (reference sequence). The full variable domain, its missing parts supplied by reference TRBV7-9 and TRBJ2-1, is DTGVSQNPRHKITKRGQNVTFRCDPISEHNRLYWYRQTLGQGPEFLTYFQNEAQLEKSRLLSDRFSAERPKGSFSTLEIQRTEQGDSAMYLCASRAGYEQFFGPGTRLTVL.

This clonotype was seen a handful of times. J is TRBJ1-5 and V is TRBV11-2, with D maybe TRBD1 (6 bases). This CDR3 is built from 14 residues. Per the germline V gene, CDR1 is SGHAT and CDR2 is FQNNGV. V was shortened by 6 bases and J by 6 bases, with 15 bases between the two germline ends. CDR3 amino acids: CASSQQGTGQPQHF. In DNA form, the CDR3 reads TGTGCCAGCAGTCAACAGGGTACGGGTCAGCCCCAGCATTTT.

The J gene is TRBJ2-7, the V gene TRBV5-1; D unresolved. In germline, CDR1 is SGHRS, CDR2 YFSETQ. The ends were cut back, 3 bases at V and 4 bases at J, with 11 bases in the middle. This CDR3 contains 13 residues. This CDR3 reads CASSSPGGYEQYF. The DNA of the CDR3 is TGCGCCAGCAGCTCCCCTGGCGGATACGAGCAGTACTTC.

In nucleotides, the CDR3 is TGTGCCAGCAACACGGGCAGCTTGGGTGCACCCCTCCACTTT. Amino acids: CASNTGSLGAPLHF. The rearrangement joins TRBV11-2 to TRBJ1-6; D remains unclear. CDR1 and CDR2 from the germline V gene are SGHAT and FQNNGV. The CDR3 loop spans 14 amino acids. The V and J ends lost 7 bases and 11 bases respectively, with 18 bases between them.

This clonotype has a handful of counts. J is TRBJ2-1 and V is TRBV7-9, with TRBD2 matching 12 bases. The junction had 7 bases not matched to a gene; V was cut back by 4 bases and J by 9 bases. Germline CDR1 reads SEHNR; CDR2 reads FQNEAQ (reference sequence). The CDR3 is 15 amino acids. Written as DNA, the CDR3 is TGTGCCAGCAGCTCGGCTAGCGGGGGGGCGGGTGAGCAGTTCTTC. Protein product: CASSSASGGAGEQFF.

This clonotype turned up a few times. The genes are TRBV7-2 and TRBJ1-2; 11 bases are a match to TRBD1. The CDR3 covers 15 residues. With V trimmed by 1 base and J by 5 bases, 3 bases remained unmatched. CDR1 is SGHTA, CDR2 FQGNSA, per germline. CDR3 nucleotides: TGTGCCAGCAGCTTAGGGGGACAGGGGGTTTATGGCTACACCTTC. Protein sequence: CASSLGGQGVYGYTF.

This clonotype was recorded many times. The J gene is TRBJ1-2, the V gene TRBV20-1, with D tentatively TRBD1 (5 bases). Deletions cut 5 bases from V and 6 bases from J, with 16 bases between. CDR1 and CDR2 (germline): DFQATT, SNEGSKA (reference sequence). This CDR3 comprises 13 residues. CDR3 in DNA: TGCAGTGCTGTCAGGGTTGACATTAATGGCTACACCTTC. As protein: CSAVRVDINGYTF.

This clonotype came up a few times. The chain uses TRBV19 and TRBJ1-2; a possible D gene is TRBD1 (6 bases). The CDR3 length is 12 residues. CDR1 is LNHDA, CDR2 SQIVND, per germline (reference sequence). V shed 7 bases and J shed 7 bases, with 13 bases lying between them. CDR3 nucleotide sequence: TGTGCCAGTACCCAAACAGGGCCTGGCTACACCTTC. It codes for CASTQTGPGYTF.

This clonotype was picked up a small number of times. The J gene is TRBJ2-1, the V gene TRBV29-1, with no clear D. The CDR3 extends over 12 amino acids. Trimming took off 6 bases at V and 6 bases at J, with 12 bases between the two ends. Germline V CDR1 and CDR2: SQVTM, ANQGSEA. The CDR3 here is CSVTGPGNEQFF. CDR3 in DNA: TGCAGCGTCACCGGACCGGGCAATGAGCAGTTCTTC.

Only a few counts were recorded for this clonotype. As DNA, the CDR3 is TGTGCCAGCAGCCTTATATGGCATCCGGGGGGGGCAGATACGCAGTATTTT. As protein: CASSLIWHPGGADTQYF. The V gene is TRBV7-2, the J gene TRBJ2-3; 8 bases align to TRBD2. CDR1 and CDR2 from the germline V gene are SGHTA and FQGNSA. This CDR3 region has 17 residues. The ends lost 5 bases at V and 4 bases at J; junction bases unmatched: 14.

The rearrangement uses TRBV20-1 and TRBJ2-7; D is ambiguous. V lost 4 bases and J lost 0, with 13 bases in between. The CDR3 runs 14 residues. Looked up from germline, CDR1 is DFQATT and CDR2 is SNEGSKA (reference sequence). CDR3 bases: TGCAGTGCTATGTCCTTTCTAAGCTCCTACGAGCAGTACGTC. It translates to CSAMSFLSSYEQYV.

This clonotype was recorded at least ten times. The genes are TRBV27 and TRBJ2-5; D unclear. CDR3 size: 13 residues. Germline CDR1 MNHEY, CDR2 SMNVEV (reference sequence). Trimming shortened V by 2 bases and J by 4 bases, and 8 bases separated the two germline ends. The CDR3 DNA reads as TGTGCCAGCAGTTTAAGCTGGGGAGAGACCCAGTACTTC. Translation: CASSLSWGETQYF.

The chain couples TRBV5-1 to TRBJ2-3; 11 bases fit TRBD2. V gave up 3 bases and J gave up 1 base; unmatched junction bases: 7. CDR1 and CDR2 from the germline V gene are SGHRS and YFSETQ. The CDR3 covers 17 residues. The chain's CDR3 is CASSSPILAGGTDTQYF. As DNA, the CDR3 is TGCGCCAGCAGCTCCCCCATACTAGCGGGGGGCACAGATACGCAGTATTTT.

This clonotype has a count of ten or more. The V gene is TRBV7-8, the J gene TRBJ2-1; 7 nucleotides match TRBD1. This CDR3 is 16 amino acids long. With V trimmed by 1 base and J by 3 bases, 6 bases remained unmatched. The germline CDR1 and CDR2 sequences are SGHVS and FQNEAQ. CDR3 loop: CASSLVWDSGYNEQFF. CDR3 coding DNA: TGTGCCAGCAGCTTAGTTTGGGACAGCGGCTACAATGAGCAGTTCTTC.